This TCR beta chain stems from a study of cytomegalovirus exposure and HLA in healthy donors. The PCR ran on 60 Vbeta and 13 Jbeta primers. Only in-frame clones appear in the TCRdb table, and some are missing; sequencing was by immunoSEQ multiplex PCR. The sample has about 180,000 clones, approximately 77% seen once. CDR1 is LNHDA, CDR2 SQIVND, per germline (reference sequence). The CDR3 covers 14 residues. V was trimmed by 10 bases and J by 1 base, leaving 15 bases between them. The rearrangement joins TRBV19 to TRBJ2-3; weak D call: TRBD2 (6 bases). Sequencing was carried out using PBMCs. The source of this sequence is a female donor in good health and CMV-seronegative. The CDR3 is CATRLEVGTDTQYF. In DNA form, the CDR3 reads TGTGCCACCCGACTAGAGGTCGGCACAGATACGCAGTATTTT.